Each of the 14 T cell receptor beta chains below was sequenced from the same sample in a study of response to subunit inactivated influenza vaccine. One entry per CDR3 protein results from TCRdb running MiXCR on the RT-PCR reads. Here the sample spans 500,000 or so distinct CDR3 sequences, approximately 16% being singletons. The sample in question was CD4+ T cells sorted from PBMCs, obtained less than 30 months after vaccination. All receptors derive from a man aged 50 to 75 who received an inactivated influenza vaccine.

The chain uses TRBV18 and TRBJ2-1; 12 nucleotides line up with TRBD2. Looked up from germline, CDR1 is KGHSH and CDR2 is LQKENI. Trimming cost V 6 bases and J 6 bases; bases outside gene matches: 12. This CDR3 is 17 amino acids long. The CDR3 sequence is CASSETSGSAGVNEQFF. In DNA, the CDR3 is TGTGCCAGCTCTGAGACTAGCGGGAGTGCCGGGGTCAATGAGCAGTTCTTC.

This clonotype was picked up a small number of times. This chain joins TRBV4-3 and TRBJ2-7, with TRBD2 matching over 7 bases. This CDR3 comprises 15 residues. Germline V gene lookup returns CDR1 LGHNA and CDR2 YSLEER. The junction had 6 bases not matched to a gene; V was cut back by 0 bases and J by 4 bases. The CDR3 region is CASSQEAVGGYEQYF. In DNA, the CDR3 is TGCGCCAGCAGCCAAGAGGCGGTGGGGGGGTACGAGCAGTACTTC.

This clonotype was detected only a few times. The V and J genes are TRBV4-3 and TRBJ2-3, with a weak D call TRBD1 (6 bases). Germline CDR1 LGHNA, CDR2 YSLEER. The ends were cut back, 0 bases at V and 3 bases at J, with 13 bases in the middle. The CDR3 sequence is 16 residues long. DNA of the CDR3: TGCGCCAGCAGCCAAGAAGGGGGTTTCCTGACAGATACGCAGTATTTT. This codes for CASSQEGGFLTDTQYF.

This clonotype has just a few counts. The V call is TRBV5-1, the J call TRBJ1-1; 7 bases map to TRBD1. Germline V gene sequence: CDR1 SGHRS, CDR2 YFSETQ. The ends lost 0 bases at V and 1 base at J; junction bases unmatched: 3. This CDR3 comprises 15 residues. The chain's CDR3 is CASSLVYRGNTEAFF. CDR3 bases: TGCGCCAGCAGCTTGGTCTACAGGGGGAACACTGAAGCTTTCTTT.

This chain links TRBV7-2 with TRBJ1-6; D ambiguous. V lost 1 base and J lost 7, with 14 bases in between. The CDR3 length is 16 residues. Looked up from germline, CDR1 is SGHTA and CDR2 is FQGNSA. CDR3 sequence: CASSLGGQPRNSPLHF. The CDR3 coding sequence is TGTGCCAGCAGCTTAGGAGGTCAGCCGAGGAATTCACCCCTCCACTTT.

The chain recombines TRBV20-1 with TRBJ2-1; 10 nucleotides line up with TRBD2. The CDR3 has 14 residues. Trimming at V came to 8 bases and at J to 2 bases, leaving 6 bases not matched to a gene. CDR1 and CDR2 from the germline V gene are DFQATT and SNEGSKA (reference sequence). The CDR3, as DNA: TGCAGTCCATTAGCGGGAGGCGCCTACAATGAGCAGTTCTTC. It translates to CSPLAGGAYNEQFF.

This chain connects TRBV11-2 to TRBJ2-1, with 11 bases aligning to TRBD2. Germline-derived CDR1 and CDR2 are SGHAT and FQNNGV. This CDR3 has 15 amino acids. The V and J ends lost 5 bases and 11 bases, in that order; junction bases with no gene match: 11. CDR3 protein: CASSQSGASGGKQFF. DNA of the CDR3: TGTGCCAGCAGCCAAAGTGGGGCTAGCGGGGGGAAGCAGTTCTTC.

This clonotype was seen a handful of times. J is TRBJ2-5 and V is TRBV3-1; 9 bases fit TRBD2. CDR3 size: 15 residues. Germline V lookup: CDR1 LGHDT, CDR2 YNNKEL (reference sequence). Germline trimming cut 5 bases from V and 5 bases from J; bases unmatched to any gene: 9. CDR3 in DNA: TGTGCCAGCAGCTACTATGGGACTAGCAAGGAGACCCAGTACTTC. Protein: CASSYYGTSKETQYF.

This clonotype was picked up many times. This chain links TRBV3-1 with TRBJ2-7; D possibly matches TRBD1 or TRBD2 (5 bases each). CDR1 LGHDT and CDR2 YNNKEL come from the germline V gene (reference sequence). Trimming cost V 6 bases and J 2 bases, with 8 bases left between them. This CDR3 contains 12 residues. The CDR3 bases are TGTGCCAGCAGGCAGGGAGCCTACGAGCAGTACTTC. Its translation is CASRQGAYEQYF.

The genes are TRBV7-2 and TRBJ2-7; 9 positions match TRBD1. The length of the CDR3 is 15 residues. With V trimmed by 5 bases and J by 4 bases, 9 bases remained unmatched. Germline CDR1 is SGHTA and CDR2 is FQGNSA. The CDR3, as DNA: TGTGCCAGCAGCCCCGGGACAGGGTTTATTTACGAGCAGTACTTC. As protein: CASSPGTGFIYEQYF. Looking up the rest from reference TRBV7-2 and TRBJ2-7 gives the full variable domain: GAGVSQSPSNKVTEKGKDVELRCDPISGHTALYWYRQSLGQGLEFLIYFQGNSAPDKSGLPSDRFSAERTGGSVSTLTIQRTQQEDSAVYLCASSPGTGFIYEQYFGPGTRLTVT.

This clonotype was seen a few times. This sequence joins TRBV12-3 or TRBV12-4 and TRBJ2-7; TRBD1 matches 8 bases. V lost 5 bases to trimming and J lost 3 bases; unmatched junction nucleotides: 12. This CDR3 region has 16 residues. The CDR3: CASSPYKGTGDYEQYF. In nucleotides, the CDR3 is TGTGCCAGCAGTCCTTATAAGGGGACAGGAGACTACGAGCAGTACTTC.

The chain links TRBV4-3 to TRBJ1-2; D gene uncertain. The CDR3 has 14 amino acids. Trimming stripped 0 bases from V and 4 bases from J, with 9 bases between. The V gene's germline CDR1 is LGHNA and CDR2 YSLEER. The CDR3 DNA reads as TGCGCCAGCAGCCAAGATCTTGGAACCTATGGCTACACCTTC. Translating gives CASSQDLGTYGYTF.

CDR3 DNA sequence: TGCGCCAGCAGCCAAGAGACTAGTCCGGTGGATACGCAGTATTTT. It specifies CASSQETSPVDTQYF. This chain connects TRBV4-3 to TRBJ2-3; D may be TRBD2 (6 bases). Germline V gives CDR1 LGHNA, CDR2 YSLEER. The V and J ends lost 0 bases and 6 bases respectively, with 13 bases between them. The CDR3 totals 15 residues.

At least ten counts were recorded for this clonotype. Here the CDR3 reads CSVVEGRREYGYTF. The CDR3 coding sequence is TGCAGCGTGGTTGAAGGTCGACGGGAGTATGGCTACACCTTC. The chain combines TRBV29-1 with TRBJ1-2; D call uncertain. V shed 6 bases and J shed 5 bases, with 19 bases lying between them. Germline CDR1 is SQVTM and CDR2 is ANQGSEA. The CDR3 length is 14 residues.